The 5 T cell receptor beta chains given below trace back to one sample, sequenced in a study of T cell repertoires in cytomegalovirus infection. TCRdb called the reads again in MiXCR, with one record for every CDR3 protein. The sample consists of 740,000 or so distinct CDR3 sequences, approximately 40% of them appearing once. The sample comprised PBMCs. The origin of the receptors is a human donor in good health (CMV status not recorded). Some clones in this sample may be carry-over from other donors' samples.

This CDR3 reads CASSLGTAIYGYTF. In DNA form, the CDR3 reads TGCGCCAGCAGCTTGGGAACAGCGATATATGGCTACACCTTC. The chain carries TRBV5-1 and TRBJ1-2; D remains unclear. The CDR3 contains 14 residues. Per germline, CDR1 SGHRS and CDR2 YFSETQ. Deletions cut 0 bases from V and 5 bases from J, with 11 bases between.

V usage is TRBV6-5 and J usage is TRBJ2-1; the match to TRBD2 covers 7 bases. After removal of 0 bases from V and 9 bases from J, the junction contained 8 bases not matched to a gene. Germline CDR1 MNHEY, CDR2 SVGAGI. CDR3 length equals 15 residues. The CDR3 protein is CASSYSRDYGAEQFF. The CDR3 coding sequence is TGTGCCAGCAGTTACTCGAGGGACTACGGTGCTGAGCAGTTCTTC.

This chain links TRBV20-1 with TRBJ2-1; D possibly corresponds to TRBD2 (5 bases). CDR1 is DFQATT, CDR2 SNEGSKA, per germline (reference sequence). This CDR3 spans 14 amino acids. Trimming cost V 8 bases and J 8 bases, with 22 bases left between them. The CDR3 region is CSSPDSSRRYEQFF. DNA for the CDR3: TGCAGTTCCCCGGACTCCTCAAGAAGGTATGAGCAGTTCTTC.

This clonotype has a single count. The CDR3 reads CASSSPASGATDTQYF. The CDR3 DNA follows: TGTGCCAGCAGTTCGCCGGCTAGCGGGGCCACAGATACGCAGTATTTT. The V call is TRBV28, the J call TRBJ2-3, with TRBD2 matching 9 bases. The germline V gene encodes CDR1 MDHEN and CDR2 SYDVKM. J lost 2 bases, V lost 4 bases, and 7 bases had no gene match. CDR3 size: 16 residues.

In this sample, this clonotype turned up many times. The gene calls are TRBV19 and TRBJ1-1; D call uncertain. From germline, CDR1 is LNHDA and CDR2 SQIVND (reference sequence). Deletions cut 5 bases from V and 3 bases from J, with 13 bases between. This CDR3 is built from 14 residues. The CDR3 loop is CASSARRRDTEAFF. The CDR3 DNA reads as TGTGCCAGTAGTGCTCGGAGGAGGGACACTGAAGCTTTCTTT.